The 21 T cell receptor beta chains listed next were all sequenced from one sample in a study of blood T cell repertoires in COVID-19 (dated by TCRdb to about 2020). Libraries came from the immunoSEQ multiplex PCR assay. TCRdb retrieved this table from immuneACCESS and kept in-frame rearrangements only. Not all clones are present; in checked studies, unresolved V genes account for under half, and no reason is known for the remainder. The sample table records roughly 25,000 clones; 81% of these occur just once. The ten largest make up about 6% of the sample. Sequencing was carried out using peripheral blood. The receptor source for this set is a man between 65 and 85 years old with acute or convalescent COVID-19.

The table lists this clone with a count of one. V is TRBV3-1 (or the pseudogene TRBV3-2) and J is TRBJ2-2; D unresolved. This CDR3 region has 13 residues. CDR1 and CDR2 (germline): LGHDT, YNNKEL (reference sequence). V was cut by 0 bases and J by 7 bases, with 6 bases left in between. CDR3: CASSQDYLGELFF. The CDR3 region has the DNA TGTGCCAGCAGCCAAGACTATCTCGGGGAGCTGTTTTTT.

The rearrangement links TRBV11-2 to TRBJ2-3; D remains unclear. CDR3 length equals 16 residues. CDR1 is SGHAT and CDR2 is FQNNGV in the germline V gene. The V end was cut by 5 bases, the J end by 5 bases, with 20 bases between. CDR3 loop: CASSPSLARLKDTQYF. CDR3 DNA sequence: TGTGCCAGCAGCCCATCTCTGGCCCGACTGAAAGATACGCAGTATTTT.

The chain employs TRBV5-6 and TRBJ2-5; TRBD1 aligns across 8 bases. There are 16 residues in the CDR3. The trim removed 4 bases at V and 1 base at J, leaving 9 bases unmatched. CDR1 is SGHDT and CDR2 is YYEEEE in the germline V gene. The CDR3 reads CASSPTLGQGQETQYF. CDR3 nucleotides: TGTGCCAGCAGCCCAACCCTCGGACAGGGCCAAGAGACCCAGTACTTC.

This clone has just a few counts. The CDR3 reads CASSLGDRGEQFF. For the CDR3, the DNA is TGCGCCAGCAGCTTGGGGGACAGGGGAGAGCAGTTCTTC. The chain uses TRBV5-1 and TRBJ2-1, with 10 bases identical to TRBD1. Unmatched junction bases numbered 1, after V lost 0 bases and J lost 10 bases. This CDR3 has 13 amino acids. In germline, CDR1 is SGHRS, CDR2 YFSETQ.

In DNA form, the CDR3 reads TGTGCCAGCAGCTTCTCAGGGGGCCATGGCTACACCTTC. Translation gives CASSFSGGHGYTF. The V and J genes are TRBV6-2 or TRBV6-3 and TRBJ1-2; 8 positions agree with TRBD1. The length of the CDR3 is 13 residues. Looked up from germline, CDR1 is MNHEY and CDR2 is SVGEGT. Germline trimming cut 6 bases from V and 6 bases from J; bases unmatched to any gene: 6.

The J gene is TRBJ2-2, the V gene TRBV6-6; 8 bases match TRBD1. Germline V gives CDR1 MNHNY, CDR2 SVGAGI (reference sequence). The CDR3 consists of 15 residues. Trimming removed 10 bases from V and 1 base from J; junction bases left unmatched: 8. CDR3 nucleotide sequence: TGTGCCACCTTCACAGGGGGTAGGAACACCGGGGAGCTGTTTTTT. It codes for CATFTGGRNTGELFF.

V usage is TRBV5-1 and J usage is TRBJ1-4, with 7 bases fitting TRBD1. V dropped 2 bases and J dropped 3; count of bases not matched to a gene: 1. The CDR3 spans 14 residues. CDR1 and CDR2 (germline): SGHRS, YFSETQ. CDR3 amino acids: CASSFQGANEKLFF. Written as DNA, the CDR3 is TGCGCCAGCAGCTTCCAGGGGGCTAATGAAAAACTGTTTTTT. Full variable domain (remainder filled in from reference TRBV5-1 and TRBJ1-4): KAGVTQTPRYLIKTRGQQVTLSCSPISGHRSVSWYQQTPGQGLQFLFEYFSETQRNKGNFPGRFSGRQFSNSRSEMNVSTLELGDSALYLCASSFQGANEKLFFGSGTQLSVL.

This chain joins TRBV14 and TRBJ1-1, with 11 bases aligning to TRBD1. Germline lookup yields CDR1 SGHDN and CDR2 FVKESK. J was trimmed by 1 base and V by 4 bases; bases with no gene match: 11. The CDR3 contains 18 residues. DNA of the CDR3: TGTGCCAGCAGCCCTTATCTAGGACAGGGGGCTGCGAACACTGAAGCTTTCTTT. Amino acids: CASSPYLGQGAANTEAFF.

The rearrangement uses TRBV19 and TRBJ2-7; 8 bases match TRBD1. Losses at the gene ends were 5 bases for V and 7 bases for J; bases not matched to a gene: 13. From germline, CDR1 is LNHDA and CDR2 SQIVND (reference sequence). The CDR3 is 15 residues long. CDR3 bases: TGTGCCAGTAGTTTACCTGGGACAGGCCTGGGGGAGCAGTACTTC. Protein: CASSLPGTGLGEQYF.

The CDR3 region has the DNA TGTGCCAGCAGCCCGGACAGGGCCGACACAGATACGCAGTATTTT. It yields the protein CASSPDRADTDTQYF. J is TRBJ2-3 and V is TRBV6-2 or TRBV6-3, with 8 bases matching TRBD1. This CDR3 spans 15 amino acids. V lost 6 bases, J lost 2 bases, and 7 bases stayed unmatched. The V gene's germline CDR1 is MNHEY and CDR2 SVGEGT.

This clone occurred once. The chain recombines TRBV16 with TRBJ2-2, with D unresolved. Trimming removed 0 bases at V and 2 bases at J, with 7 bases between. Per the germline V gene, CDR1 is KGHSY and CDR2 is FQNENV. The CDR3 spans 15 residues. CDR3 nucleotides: TGTGCCAGCAGCCAATCTGTCCCTAACACCGGGGAGCTGTTTTTT. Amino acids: CASSQSVPNTGELFF.

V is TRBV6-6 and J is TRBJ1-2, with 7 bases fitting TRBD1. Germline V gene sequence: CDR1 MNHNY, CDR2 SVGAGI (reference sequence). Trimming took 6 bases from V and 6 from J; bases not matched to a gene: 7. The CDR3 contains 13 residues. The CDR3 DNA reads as TGTGCCAGCAGACAACAGGGGTTAGATGGCTACACCTTC. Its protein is CASRQQGLDGYTF.

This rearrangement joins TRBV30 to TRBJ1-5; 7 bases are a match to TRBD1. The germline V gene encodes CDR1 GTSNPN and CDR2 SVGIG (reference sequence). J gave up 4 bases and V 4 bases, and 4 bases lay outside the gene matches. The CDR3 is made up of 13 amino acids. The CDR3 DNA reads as TGTGCCTGGAATCTACAGGGGAATCAGCCCCAGCATTTT. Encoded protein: CAWNLQGNQPQHF.

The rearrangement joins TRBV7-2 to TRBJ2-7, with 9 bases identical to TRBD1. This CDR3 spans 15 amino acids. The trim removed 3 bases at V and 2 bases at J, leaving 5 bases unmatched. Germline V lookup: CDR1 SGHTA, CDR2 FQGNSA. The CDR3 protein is CASSFGQGTTYEQYF. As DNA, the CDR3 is TGTGCCAGCAGCTTTGGACAGGGGACCACCTACGAGCAGTACTTC.

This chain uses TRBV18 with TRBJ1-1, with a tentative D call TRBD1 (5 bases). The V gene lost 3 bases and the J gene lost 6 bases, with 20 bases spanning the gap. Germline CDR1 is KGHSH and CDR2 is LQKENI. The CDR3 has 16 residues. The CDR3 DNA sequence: TGTGCCAGCTCACCCCGGCCCGGGCAGGGCGGCGCTGAAGCTTTCTTT. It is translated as CASSPRPGQGGAEAFF.

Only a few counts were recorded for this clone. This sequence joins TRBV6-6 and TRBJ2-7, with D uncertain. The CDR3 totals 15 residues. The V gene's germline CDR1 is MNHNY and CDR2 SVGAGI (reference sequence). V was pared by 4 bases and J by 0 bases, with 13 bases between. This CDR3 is CASSSPTLSSYEQYF. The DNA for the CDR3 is TGTGCCAGCAGTTCCCCGACACTGAGCTCCTACGAGCAGTACTTC.

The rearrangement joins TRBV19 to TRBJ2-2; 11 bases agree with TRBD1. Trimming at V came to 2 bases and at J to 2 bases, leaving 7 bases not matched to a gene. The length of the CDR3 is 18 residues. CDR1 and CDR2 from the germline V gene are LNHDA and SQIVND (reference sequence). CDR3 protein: CASSIPPGQGANTGELFF. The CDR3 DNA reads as TGTGCCAGTAGTATACCGCCCGGACAGGGGGCTAACACCGGGGAGCTGTTTTTT.

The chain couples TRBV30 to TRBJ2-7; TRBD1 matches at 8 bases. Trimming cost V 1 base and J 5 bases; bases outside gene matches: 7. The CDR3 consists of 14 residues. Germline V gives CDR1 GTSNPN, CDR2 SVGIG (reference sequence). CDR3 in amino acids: CAWSEGQGYDEQYF. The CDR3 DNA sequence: TGTGCCTGGAGTGAAGGACAGGGCTATGACGAGCAGTACTTC.

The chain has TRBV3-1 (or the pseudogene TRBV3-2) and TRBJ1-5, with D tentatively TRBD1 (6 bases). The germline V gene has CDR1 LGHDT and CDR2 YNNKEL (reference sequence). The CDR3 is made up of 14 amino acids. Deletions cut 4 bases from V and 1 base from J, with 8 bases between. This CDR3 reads CASSRTASNQPQHF. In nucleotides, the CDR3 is TGTGCCAGCAGCCGGACAGCCAGCAATCAGCCCCAGCATTTT.

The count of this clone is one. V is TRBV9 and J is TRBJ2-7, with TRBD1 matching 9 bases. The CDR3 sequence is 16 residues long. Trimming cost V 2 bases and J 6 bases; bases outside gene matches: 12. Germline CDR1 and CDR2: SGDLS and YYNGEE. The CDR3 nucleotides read TGTGCCAGCAGCGTTTCTGGGACAGGGACAAAAAGCGAGCAGTACTTC. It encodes CASSVSGTGTKSEQYF.

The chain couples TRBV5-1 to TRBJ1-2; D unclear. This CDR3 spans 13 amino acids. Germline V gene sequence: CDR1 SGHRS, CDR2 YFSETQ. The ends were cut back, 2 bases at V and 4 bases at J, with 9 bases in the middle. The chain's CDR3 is CASSFGRIYGYTF. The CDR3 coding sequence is TGCGCCAGCAGCTTTGGCAGAATCTATGGCTACACCTTC. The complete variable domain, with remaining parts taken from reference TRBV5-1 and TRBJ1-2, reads KAGVTQTPRYLIKTRGQQVTLSCSPISGHRSVSWYQQTPGQGLQFLFEYFSETQRNKGNFPGRFSGRQFSNSRSEMNVSTLELGDSALYLCASSFGRIYGYTFGSGTRLTVV.